Below are 13 T cell receptor beta chains sequenced from a single sample in a study of T cells in Graves' hyperthyroidism and ophthalmopathy. RNA transcripts provided the source from which TCR beta CDR3 regions were amplified. Researchers ran a first-round RT-PCR on the TCR CDR3 using the HTBI primer set. TCRdb passed the multiplex PCR reads through MiXCR, listing each CDR3 protein once. The sample lists about 840,000 distinct CDR3 sequences; 38% were seen once. The sample was blood. These receptor sequences come from a man between 18 and 29 years old with Graves' hyperthyroidism.

In this sample, this clonotype turned up many times. DNA for the CDR3: TGCAGCGTTGAAGATGGGAGTAACGTCAGGGCTTTCTTT. Translation gives CSVEDGSNVRAFF. This chain connects TRBV29-1 to TRBJ1-1; no reliable D call. CDR3 size: 13 residues. Trimming left V 0 bases short and J 11 bases short, with 16 bases between. The germline V gene encodes CDR1 SQVTM and CDR2 ANQGSEA. The entire variable domain, with the rest obtained from reference TRBV29-1 and TRBJ1-1, is as follows: SAVISQKPSRDICQRGTSLTIQCQVDSQVTMMFWYRQQPGQSLTLIATANQGSEATYESGFVIDKFPISRPNLTFSTLTVSNMSPEDSSIYLCSVEDGSNVRAFFGQGTRLTVV.

This clonotype was found a few times. The rearrangement links TRBV19 to TRBJ1-3; D is uncertain. V lost 10 bases to trimming and J lost 0 bases, with 10 bases between them. CDR3 size: 13 residues. The germline V gene has CDR1 LNHDA and CDR2 SQIVND (reference sequence). The CDR3 coding sequence is TGTGCCACTTACGGGCGCTCTGGAAACACCATATATTTT. Encoded protein: CATYGRSGNTIYF.

The chain couples TRBV10-3 to TRBJ1-1; 8 nucleotides match TRBD1. Trimming at V came to 10 bases and at J to 11 bases, leaving 12 bases not matched to a gene. This CDR3 has 12 amino acids. Germline-derived CDR1 and CDR2 are ENHRY and SYGVKD. CDR3 nucleotide sequence: TGTGCCAGCAGCCAGGAGACAGGGGACGCTTTCTTT. Translated, it gives CASSQETGDAFF.

This clonotype was detected only a few times. This chain links TRBV7-2 with TRBJ1-5; D perhaps matches TRBD1 (6 bases). CDR3 length equals 14 residues. CDR1 and CDR2 (germline): SGHTA, FQGNSA. Trimming left V 1 base short and J 7 bases short, with 11 bases between. The CDR3 coding sequence is TGTGCCAGCAGCTTAGTGGGGGCCCAACAGCCCCAGCATTTT. Its protein is CASSLVGAQQPQHF.

The chain uses TRBV10-1 and TRBJ2-7; tentative D call: TRBD2 (6 bases). This CDR3 contains 12 residues. CDR1 is WNHNN, CDR2 SYGVQD, per germline (reference sequence). Trimming removed 10 bases from V and 1 base from J, with 11 bases in between. CDR3 protein: CATPEGSYEQYF. The CDR3 DNA reads TGCGCCACCCCGGAGGGATCCTACGAGCAGTACTTC.

This clonotype occurred a few times. The rearrangement joins TRBV9 to TRBJ1-2; a weak D match, TRBD1 (6 bases). This CDR3 region has 16 residues. Germline-derived CDR1 and CDR2 are SGDLS and YYNGEE. The V gene lost 4 bases and the J gene lost 9 bases, with 25 bases spanning the gap. In nucleotides, the CDR3 is TGTGCCAGCAGCCTAGACAGGTTCACCCACAGAGAGAGCTACACCTTC. Its protein is CASSLDRFTHRESYTF. The entire variable domain, with the rest obtained from reference TRBV9 and TRBJ1-2, is as follows: DSGVTQTPKHLITATGQRVTLRCSPRSGDLSVYWYQQSLDQGLQFLIQYYNGEERAKGNILERFSAQQFPDLHSELNLSSLELGDSALYFCASSLDRFTHRESYTFGSGTRLTVV.

In DNA form, the CDR3 reads TGTGCCAGCAGTTACGGACTAGCGGGGGACAACACCGGGGAGCTGTTTTTT. The encoded protein is CASSYGLAGDNTGELFF. The J gene is TRBJ2-2, the V gene TRBV6-5; TRBD2 matches at 13 bases. The germline V gene has CDR1 MNHEY and CDR2 SVGAGI. The CDR3 has 17 residues. With 2 bases clipped from V and 2 bases from J, the junction kept 2 bases outside the gene matches.

This CDR3 reads CASGVDGSYEQYF. The CDR3 nucleotides read TGTGCCAGCGGAGTGGATGGGTCCTACGAGCAGTACTTC. V gene TRBV11-1 combines with J gene TRBJ2-7; D remains unclear. This CDR3 spans 13 amino acids. V lost 8 bases, J lost 1 base, and 12 bases lay in between. Germline V CDR1 and CDR2: SGHAT, FQDESV (reference sequence).

With regard to this clonotype: This sequence may be a read error, since a much larger clone differs from it by one base. The chain recombines TRBV7-2 with TRBJ1-1, with D hard to call. This CDR3 is built from 14 residues. CDR1 and CDR2 from the germline V gene are SGHTA and FQGNSA. The CDR3 sequence: CASSQGPGNTKAFF. The CDR3 coding sequence is TGCGCCAGCAGCCAAGGTCCGGGGAACACTAAAGCTTTCTTT.

Worth noting for this clonotype: With a much larger clone just one base away, this may be a read error. The V and J genes are TRBV7-8 and TRBJ2-2; TRBD2 matches 12 bases. Germline V gene sequence: CDR1 SGHVS, CDR2 FQNEAQ. V was clipped by 8 bases and J by 5 bases; unmatched bases: 6. The CDR3 length is 15 residues. The CDR3 region is CASGLGLAGTGELFF. CDR3 in DNA: TGTGCCAGCGGCCTTGGACTAGCGGGGACCGGGGAGCTGTTTTTT.

The sample holds a few counts of this clonotype. V usage is TRBV5-4 and J usage is TRBJ2-5; 7 bases are shared with TRBD1. V shed 5 bases and J 1 base; nucleotides not matched to a gene: 5. Germline assignment: CDR1 SGHNT and CDR2 YYREEE (reference sequence). The CDR3 is 14 residues long. Written as DNA, the CDR3 is TGTGCCAGCAGACACGGGACAGCCCAAGAGACCCAGTACTTC. Protein sequence: CASRHGTAQETQYF.

This clonotype was counted at least ten times. The chain carries TRBV19 and TRBJ2-5, with 8 positions matching TRBD1. CDR1 and CDR2 from the germline V gene are LNHDA and SQIVND (reference sequence). The CDR3 sequence is 13 residues long. With V trimmed by 5 bases and J by 5 bases, 4 bases remained unmatched. The CDR3 sequence is CASSSGDRETQYF. The CDR3 DNA reads as TGTGCCAGTAGTTCCGGGGACAGGGAGACCCAGTACTTC.

This clonotype was counted many times. The chain employs TRBV15 and TRBJ1-5; D is ambiguous. Trimming left V 0 bases short and J 0 bases short, with 6 bases between. The CDR3 contains 15 residues. Germline assignment: CDR1 LNHNV and CDR2 YYDKDF (reference sequence). In DNA form, the CDR3 reads TGTGCCACCAGCAGAGATTGGGGTAGCAATCAGCCCCAGCATTTT. It is translated as CATSRDWGSNQPQHF.